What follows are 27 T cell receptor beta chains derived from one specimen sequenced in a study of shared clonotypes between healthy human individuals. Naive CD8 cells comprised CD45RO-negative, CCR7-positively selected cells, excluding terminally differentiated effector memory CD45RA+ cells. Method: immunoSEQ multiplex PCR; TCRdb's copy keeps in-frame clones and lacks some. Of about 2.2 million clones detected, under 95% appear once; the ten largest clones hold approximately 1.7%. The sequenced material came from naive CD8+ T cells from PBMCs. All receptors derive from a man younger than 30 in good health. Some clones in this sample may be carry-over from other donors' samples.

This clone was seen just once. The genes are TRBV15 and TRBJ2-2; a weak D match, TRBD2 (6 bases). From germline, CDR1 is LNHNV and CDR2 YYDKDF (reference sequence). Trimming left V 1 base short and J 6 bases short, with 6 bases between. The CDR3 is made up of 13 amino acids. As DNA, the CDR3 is TGTGCCACCAGCAGAGCTAGCGCCGGGGAGCTGTTTTTT. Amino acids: CATSRASAGELFF.

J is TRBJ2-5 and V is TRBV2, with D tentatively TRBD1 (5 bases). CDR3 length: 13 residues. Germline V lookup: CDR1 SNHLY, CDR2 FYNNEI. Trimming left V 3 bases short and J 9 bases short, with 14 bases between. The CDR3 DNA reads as TGTGCCAGCAGTGAGGGGCCCGGTCAGCCCCAGTACTTC. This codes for CASSEGPGQPQYF.

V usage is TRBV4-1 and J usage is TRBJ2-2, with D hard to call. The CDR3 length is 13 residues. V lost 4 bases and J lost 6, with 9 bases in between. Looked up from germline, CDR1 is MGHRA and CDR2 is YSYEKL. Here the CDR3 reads CASSPLVAGELFF. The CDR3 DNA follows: TGCGCCAGCAGCCCGTTAGTTGCCGGGGAGCTGTTTTTT.

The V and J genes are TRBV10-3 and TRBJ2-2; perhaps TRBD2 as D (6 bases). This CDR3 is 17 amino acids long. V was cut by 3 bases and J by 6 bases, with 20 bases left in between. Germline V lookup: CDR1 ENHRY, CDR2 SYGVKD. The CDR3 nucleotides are TGTGCCATCAGTGACGGCGGGGTAGCTCTTAGCGCCGGGGAGCTGTTTTTT. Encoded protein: CAISDGGVALSAGELFF.

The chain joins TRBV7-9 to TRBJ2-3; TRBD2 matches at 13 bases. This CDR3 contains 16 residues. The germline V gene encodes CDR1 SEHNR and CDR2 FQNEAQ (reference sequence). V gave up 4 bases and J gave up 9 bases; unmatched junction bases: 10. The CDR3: CASSSSTSGRAGTQYF. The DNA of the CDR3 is TGTGCCAGCAGCTCCTCAACTAGCGGGAGGGCCGGGACGCAGTATTTT.

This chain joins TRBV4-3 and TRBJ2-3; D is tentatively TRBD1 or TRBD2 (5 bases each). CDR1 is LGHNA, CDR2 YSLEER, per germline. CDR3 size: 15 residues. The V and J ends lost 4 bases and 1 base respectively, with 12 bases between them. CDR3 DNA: TGCGCCAGCAGCCCCGGGGCTCGACGCACAGATACGCAGTATTTT. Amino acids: CASSPGARRTDTQYF.

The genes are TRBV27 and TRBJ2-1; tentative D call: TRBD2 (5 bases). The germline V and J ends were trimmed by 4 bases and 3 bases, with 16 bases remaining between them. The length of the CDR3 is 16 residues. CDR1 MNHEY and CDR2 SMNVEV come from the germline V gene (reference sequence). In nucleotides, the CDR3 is TGTGCCAGCAGTTCTTCTTCGGGGAATCTCTACAATGAGCAGTTCTTC. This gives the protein CASSSSSGNLYNEQFF.

DNA for the CDR3: TGTGCCAGCAGTTTATATCGGAGCCGCTTCTGGGATACGCAGTATTTT. Translated, it gives CASSLYRSRFWDTQYF. V and J are TRBV28 and TRBJ2-3; no clear D gene. The CDR3 totals 16 residues. Germline V gene data show CDR1 as MDHEN and CDR2 as SYDVKM. The V end was cut by 1 base, the J end by 6 bases, with 17 bases between.

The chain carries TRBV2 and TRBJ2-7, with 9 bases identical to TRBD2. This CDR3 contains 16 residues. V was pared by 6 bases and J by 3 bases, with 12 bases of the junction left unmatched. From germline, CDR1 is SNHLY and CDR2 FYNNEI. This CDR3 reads CASSGGILAGIYEQYF. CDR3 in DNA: TGTGCCAGCAGCGGGGGGATTCTAGCGGGAATCTACGAGCAGTACTTC.

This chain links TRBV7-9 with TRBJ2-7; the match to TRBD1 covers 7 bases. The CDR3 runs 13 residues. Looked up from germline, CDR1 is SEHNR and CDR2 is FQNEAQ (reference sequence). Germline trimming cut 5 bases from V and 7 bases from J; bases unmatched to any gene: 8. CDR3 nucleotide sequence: TGTGCCAGCAGCCTAGACAGGGCGAGGGAGCAGTACTTC. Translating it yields CASSLDRAREQYF. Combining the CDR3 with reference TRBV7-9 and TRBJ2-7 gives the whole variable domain DTGVSQNPRHKITKRGQNVTFRCDPISEHNRLYWYRQTLGQGPEFLTYFQNEAQLEKSRLLSDRFSAERPKGSFSTLEIQRTEQGDSAMYLCASSLDRAREQYFGPGTRLTVT.

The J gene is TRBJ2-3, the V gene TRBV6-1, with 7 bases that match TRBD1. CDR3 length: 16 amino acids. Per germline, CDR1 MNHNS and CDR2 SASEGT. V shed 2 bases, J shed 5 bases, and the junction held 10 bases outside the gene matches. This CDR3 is CASSEFRQGVVDTQYF. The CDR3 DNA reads TGTGCCAGCAGTGAATTCCGACAGGGAGTGGTAGATACGCAGTATTTT.

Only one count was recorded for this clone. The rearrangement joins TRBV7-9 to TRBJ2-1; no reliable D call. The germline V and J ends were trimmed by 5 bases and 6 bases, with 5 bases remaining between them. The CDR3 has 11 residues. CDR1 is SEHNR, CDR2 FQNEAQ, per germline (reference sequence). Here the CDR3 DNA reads TGTGCCAGCAGCCCAGTCAATGAGCAGTTCTTC. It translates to CASSPVNEQFF.

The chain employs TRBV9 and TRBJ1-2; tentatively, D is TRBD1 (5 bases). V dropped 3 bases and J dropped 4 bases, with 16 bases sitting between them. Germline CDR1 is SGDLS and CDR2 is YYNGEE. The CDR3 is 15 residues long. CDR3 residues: CASSANQGGGYGYTF. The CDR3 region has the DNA TGTGCCAGCAGCGCAAATCAGGGTGGTGGCTATGGCTACACCTTC.

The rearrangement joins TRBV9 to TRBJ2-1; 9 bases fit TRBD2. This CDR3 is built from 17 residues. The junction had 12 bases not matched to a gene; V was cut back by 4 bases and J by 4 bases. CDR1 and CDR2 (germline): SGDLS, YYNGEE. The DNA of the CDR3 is TGTGCCAGCAGCCTCTCGGGAAGTAGCGGGAGTTACAATGAGCAGTTCTTC. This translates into CASSLSGSSGSYNEQFF. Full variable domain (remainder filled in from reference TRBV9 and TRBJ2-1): DSGVTQTPKHLITATGQRVTLRCSPRSGDLSVYWYQQSLDQGLQFLIQYYNGEERAKGNILERFSAQQFPDLHSELNLSSLELGDSALYFCASSLSGSSGSYNEQFFGPGTRLTVL.

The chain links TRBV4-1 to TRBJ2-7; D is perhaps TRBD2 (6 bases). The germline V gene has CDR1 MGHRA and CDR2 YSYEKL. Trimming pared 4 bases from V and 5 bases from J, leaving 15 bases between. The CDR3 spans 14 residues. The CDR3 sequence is CASSPRLGANEQYF. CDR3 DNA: TGCGCCAGCAGCCCGCGACTAGGAGCCAACGAGCAGTACTTC.

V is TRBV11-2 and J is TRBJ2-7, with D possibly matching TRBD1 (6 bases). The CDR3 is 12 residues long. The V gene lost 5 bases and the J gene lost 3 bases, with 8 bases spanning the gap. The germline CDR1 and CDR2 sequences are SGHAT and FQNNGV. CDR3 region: CASSGQRYEQYF. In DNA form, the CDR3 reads TGTGCCAGCAGCGGACAGCGCTACGAGCAGTACTTC.

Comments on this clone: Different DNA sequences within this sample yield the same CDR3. CDR3 in amino acids: CASSRRGTSTDTQYF. The CDR3 nucleotides are TGTGCCAGCAGCCGCCGAGGGACAAGCACAGATACGCAGTATTTT. The V call is TRBV7-9, the J call TRBJ2-3; D perhaps matches TRBD1 (6 bases). The V gene's germline CDR1 is SEHNR and CDR2 FQNEAQ (reference sequence). The CDR3 contains 15 residues. The V and J ends lost 5 bases and 0 bases respectively, with 12 bases between them.

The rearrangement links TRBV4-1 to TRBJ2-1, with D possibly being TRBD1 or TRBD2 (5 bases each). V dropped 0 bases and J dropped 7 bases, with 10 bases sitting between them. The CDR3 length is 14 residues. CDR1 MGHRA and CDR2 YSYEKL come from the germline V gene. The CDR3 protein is CASSQDSEGNEQFF. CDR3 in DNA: TGCGCCAGCAGCCAAGATTCTGAGGGGAATGAGCAGTTCTTC.

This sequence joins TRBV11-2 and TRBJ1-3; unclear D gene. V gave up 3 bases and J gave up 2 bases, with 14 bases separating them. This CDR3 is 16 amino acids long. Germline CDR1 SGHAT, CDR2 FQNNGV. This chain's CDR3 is CASSFSRGGTGNTIYF. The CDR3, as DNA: TGTGCCAGCAGCTTCTCCCGGGGAGGGACTGGAAACACCATATATTTT.

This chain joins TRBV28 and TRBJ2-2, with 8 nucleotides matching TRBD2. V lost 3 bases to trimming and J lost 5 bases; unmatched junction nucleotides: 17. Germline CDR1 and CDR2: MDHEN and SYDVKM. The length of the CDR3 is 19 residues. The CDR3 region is CASSFTVPLAESWTGELFF. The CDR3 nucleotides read TGTGCCAGCAGTTTTACGGTCCCACTAGCGGAGTCGTGGACCGGGGAGCTGTTTTTT.

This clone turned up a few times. Here the CDR3 DNA reads TGTGCCAGCAGGACAGAAGCTGAAGCTTTCTTT. Translation: CASRTEAEAFF. This chain joins TRBV7-9 and TRBJ1-1; D possibly corresponds to TRBD1 (5 bases). Trimming removed 6 bases at V and 6 bases at J, with 8 bases between. There are 11 residues in the CDR3. In germline, CDR1 is SEHNR, CDR2 FQNEAQ (reference sequence).

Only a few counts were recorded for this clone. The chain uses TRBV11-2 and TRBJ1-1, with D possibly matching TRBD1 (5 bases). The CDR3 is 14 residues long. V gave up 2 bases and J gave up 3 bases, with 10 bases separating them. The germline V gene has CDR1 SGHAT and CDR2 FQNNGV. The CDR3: CASSLHRGDTEAFF. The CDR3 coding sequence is TGTGCCAGCAGCTTACATCGGGGGGACACTGAAGCTTTCTTT. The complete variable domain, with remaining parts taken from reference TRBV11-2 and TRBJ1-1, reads EAGVAQSPRYKIIEKRQSVAFWCNPISGHATLYWYQQILGQGPKLLIQFQNNGVVDDSQLPKDRFSAERLKGVDSTLKIQPAKLEDSAVYLCASSLHRGDTEAFFGQGTRLTVV.

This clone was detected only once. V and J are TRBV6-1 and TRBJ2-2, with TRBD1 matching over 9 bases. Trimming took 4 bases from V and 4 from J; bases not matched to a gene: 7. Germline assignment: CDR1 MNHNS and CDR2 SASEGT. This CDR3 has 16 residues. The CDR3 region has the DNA TGTGCCAGCAGTGCCCCGGGACAGGGCGGCACCGGGGAGCTGTTTTTT. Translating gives CASSAPGQGGTGELFF.

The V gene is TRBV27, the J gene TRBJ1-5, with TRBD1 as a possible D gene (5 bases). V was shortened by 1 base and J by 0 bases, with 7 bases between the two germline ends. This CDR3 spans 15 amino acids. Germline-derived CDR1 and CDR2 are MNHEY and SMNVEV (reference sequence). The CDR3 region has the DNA TGTGCCAGCAGTTTATGGGGGGATAGCAATCAGCCCCAGCATTTT. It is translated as CASSLWGDSNQPQHF.

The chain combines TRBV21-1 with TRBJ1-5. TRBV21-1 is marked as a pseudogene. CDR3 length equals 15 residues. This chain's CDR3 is CASSKWGRTAQPQHF. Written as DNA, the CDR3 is TGTGCCAGCAGCAAATGGGGGAGGACAGCCCAGCCCCAGCATTTT.

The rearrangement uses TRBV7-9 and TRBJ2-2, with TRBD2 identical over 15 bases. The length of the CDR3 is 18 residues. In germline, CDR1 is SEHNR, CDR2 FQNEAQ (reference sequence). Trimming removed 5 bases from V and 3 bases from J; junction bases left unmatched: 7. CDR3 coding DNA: TGTGCCAGCAGCCCGGGACTAGCGGGGGGCCCTCACACCGGGGAGCTGTTTTTT. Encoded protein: CASSPGLAGGPHTGELFF. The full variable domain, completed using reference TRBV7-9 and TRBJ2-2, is DTGVSQNPRHKITKRGQNVTFRCDPISEHNRLYWYRQTLGQGPEFLTYFQNEAQLEKSRLLSDRFSAERPKGSFSTLEIQRTEQGDSAMYLCASSPGLAGGPHTGELFFGEGSRLTVL.

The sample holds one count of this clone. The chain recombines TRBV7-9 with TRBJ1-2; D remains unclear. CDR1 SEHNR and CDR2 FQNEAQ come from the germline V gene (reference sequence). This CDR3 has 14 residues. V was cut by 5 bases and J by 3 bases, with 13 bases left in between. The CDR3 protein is CASSITYSDYGYTF. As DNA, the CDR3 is TGTGCCAGCAGCATCACGTACTCCGACTATGGCTACACCTTC.